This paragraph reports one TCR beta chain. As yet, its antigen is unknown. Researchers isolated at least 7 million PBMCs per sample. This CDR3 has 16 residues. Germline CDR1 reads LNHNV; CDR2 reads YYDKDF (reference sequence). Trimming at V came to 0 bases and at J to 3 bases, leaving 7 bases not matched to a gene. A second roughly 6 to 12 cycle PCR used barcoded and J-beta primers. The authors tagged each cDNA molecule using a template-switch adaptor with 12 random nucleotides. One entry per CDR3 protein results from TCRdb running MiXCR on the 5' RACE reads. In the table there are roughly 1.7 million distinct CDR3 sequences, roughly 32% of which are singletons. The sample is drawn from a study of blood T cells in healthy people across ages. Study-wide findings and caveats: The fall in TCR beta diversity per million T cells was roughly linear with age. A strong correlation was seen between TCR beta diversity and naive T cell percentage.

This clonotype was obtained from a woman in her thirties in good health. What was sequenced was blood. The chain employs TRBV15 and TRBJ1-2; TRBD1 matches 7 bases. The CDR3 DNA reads TGTGCCACCAGCAGAGATATAGGGGGCGCGGACTATGGCTACACCTTC. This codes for CATSRDIGGADYGYTF.